This TCR beta chain was documented in a study of T cell responses to AZD1222 COVID-19 vaccine. Study outcomes and limitations: A rise in Spike-specific TCR breadth and depth followed two AZD1222 doses.

Timing groups of about 4 and about 12 weeks for second doses were pooled. Profiling relied on immunoSEQ multiplex PCR, and the TCRdb table lists in-frame clones only, not all of them. The table includes approximately 150,000 clones, around nine tenths detected once. This CDR3 spans 14 amino acids. Trimming cost V 4 bases and J 2 bases, with 11 bases left between them. Per germline, CDR1 SGHKS and CDR2 YYEKEE (reference sequence). A remark on this clone: As yet, its antigen is unknown.

The sequenced sample was peripheral blood, obtained 28 days after the second AZD1222 dose. The rearrangement joins TRBV5-5 to TRBJ2-3; TRBD1 might be the D (6 bases). The sequence was collected from an adult who received the AZD1222 COVID-19 vaccine. For the CDR3, the DNA is TGTGCCAGCAGCCACGGACAGTACACAGATACGCAGTATTTT. It specifies CASSHGQYTDTQYF.